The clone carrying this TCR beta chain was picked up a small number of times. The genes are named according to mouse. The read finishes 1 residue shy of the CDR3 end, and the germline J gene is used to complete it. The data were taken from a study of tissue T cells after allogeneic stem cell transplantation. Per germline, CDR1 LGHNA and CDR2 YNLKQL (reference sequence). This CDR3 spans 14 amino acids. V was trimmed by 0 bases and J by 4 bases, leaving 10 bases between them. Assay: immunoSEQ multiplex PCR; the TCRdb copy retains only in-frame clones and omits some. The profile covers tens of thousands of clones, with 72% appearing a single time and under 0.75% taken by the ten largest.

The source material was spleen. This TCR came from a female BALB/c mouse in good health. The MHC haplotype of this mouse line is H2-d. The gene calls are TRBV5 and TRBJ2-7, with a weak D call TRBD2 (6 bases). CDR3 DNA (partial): TGTGCCAGCAGCCAAGATACTGGGCTTTATGAACAGTAC. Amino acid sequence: CASSQDTGLYEQY. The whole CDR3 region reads CASSQDTGLYEQYF.